Following are 27 T cell receptor beta chains from one sample sequenced in a study of Ad26.COV2.S vaccination and SARS-CoV-2 variants. This sample's treatment: 15 to 20 received Ad26.COV2.S at low or high dose, single or two shots; roughly five received placebo; per-sample allocation not given. Material that was analyzed had been drawn on day 63 after the first vaccine or placebo injection. TCRdb's table, derived via immunoSEQ multiplex PCR, lists solely in-frame clones and lacks some. Of about 680,000 clones listed, roughly 90% were seen once; the top ten hold about 1.5%. The sequences come from peripheral blood, collected in a trial of Ad26.COV2.S vaccine versus placebo. The receptors derive from a person aged 18-65 years who received the Ad26.COV2.S COVID-19 vaccine or a placebo.

This clone was counted many times. V is TRBV6-2 or TRBV6-3 and J is TRBJ1-1, with D perhaps matching TRBD1 (5 bases). Deletions cut 6 bases from V and 5 bases from J, with 13 bases between. This CDR3 spans 13 amino acids. From germline, CDR1 is MNHEY and CDR2 SVGEGT. CDR3 amino acids: CASSKKGVTEAFF. For the CDR3, the DNA is TGTGCCAGCAGCAAAAAAGGGGTAACTGAAGCTTTCTTT.

The rearrangement links TRBV5-1 to TRBJ1-1; 7 bases agree with TRBD1. The CDR3 is made up of 14 amino acids. CDR1 SGHRS and CDR2 YFSETQ come from the germline V gene. V shed 4 bases, J shed 1 base, and the junction held 4 bases outside the gene matches. The CDR3 DNA is TGCGCCAGCAGCCTAGGGGGCCGGAACACTGAAGCTTTCTTT. It yields the protein CASSLGGRNTEAFF.

The chain combines TRBV6-6 with TRBJ2-1, with a tentative D call TRBD2 (6 bases). Germline lookup yields CDR1 MNHNY and CDR2 SVGAGI (reference sequence). The CDR3 contains 15 residues. V lost 6 bases, J lost 8 bases, and 20 bases lay in between. CDR3 region: CASSPRDLAVYEQFF. DNA for the CDR3: TGTGCCAGCAGCCCCCGGGACTTAGCCGTCTATGAGCAGTTCTTC.

V usage is TRBV29-1 and J usage is TRBJ1-2, with unresolved D. The CDR3 consists of 15 residues. The germline CDR1 and CDR2 sequences are SQVTM and ANQGSEA. V lost 0 bases, J lost 5 bases, and 16 bases lay in between. CDR3 amino acids: CSVEEVGSPLYGYTF. The CDR3 DNA follows: TGCAGCGTTGAAGAGGTGGGCAGTCCCCTTTATGGCTACACCTTC.

The CDR3 DNA is TGTGCCAGCTCACCACGAAGGGTCGGGGAGCTGTTTTTT. Amino acid sequence: CASSPRRVGELFF. The chain employs TRBV18 and TRBJ2-2, with unresolved D. The CDR3 spans 13 residues. Trimming pared 1 base from V and 7 bases from J, leaving 7 bases between. Germline loops: CDR1 KGHSH, CDR2 LQKENI.

The chain uses TRBV7-2 and TRBJ1-1; TRBD1 agrees at 7 bases. The CDR3 has 18 amino acids. The trim removed 3 bases at V and 0 bases at J, leaving 13 bases unmatched. The germline V gene has CDR1 SGHTA and CDR2 FQGNSA. CDR3 in DNA: TGTGCCAGCAGCTTCAGACCAGGGGGGATCCTAATGAACACTGAAGCTTTCTTT. Translating it yields CASSFRPGGILMNTEAFF.

The chain joins TRBV12-5 to TRBJ1-2; no clear D. V lost 7 bases and J lost 8, with 11 bases in between. The V gene's germline CDR1 is LGHNT and CDR2 FRNRAP. This CDR3 has 11 amino acids. The CDR3, as DNA: TGTGCTAGTGTCTATTCCGGGGGCTACACCTTC. This gives the protein CASVYSGGYTF.

The chain couples TRBV3-1 (or the pseudogene TRBV3-2) to TRBJ2-5; 10 nucleotides line up with TRBD2. The CDR3 covers 15 residues. CDR1 and CDR2 (germline): LGHDT, YNNKEL (reference sequence). The trim removed 7 bases at V and 4 bases at J, leaving 9 bases unmatched. CDR3 loop: CASTPAGGGGETQYF. DNA for the CDR3: TGTGCCAGCACCCCAGCGGGAGGGGGAGGAGAGACCCAGTACTTC.

The rearrangement uses TRBV27 and TRBJ1-4, with 7 bases identical to TRBD1. The CDR3 is 14 amino acids. Germline V gene data show CDR1 as MNHEY and CDR2 as SMNVEV (reference sequence). V shed 6 bases and J 8 bases; nucleotides not matched to a gene: 9. CDR3: CASRRGRDREKLFF. CDR3 in DNA: TGTGCCAGCAGAAGGGGACGGGACAGAGAAAAACTGTTTTTT.

This clone was recorded only once. CDR3 sequence: CASSVLAGVANTGELFF. DNA of the CDR3: TGTGCCAGTAGTGTACTAGCGGGGGTCGCGAACACCGGGGAGCTGTTTTTT. The rearrangement links TRBV19 to TRBJ2-2, with 11 bases that match TRBD2. This CDR3 contains 17 residues. Germline assignment: CDR1 LNHDA and CDR2 SQIVND (reference sequence). V shed 5 bases and J 0 bases; nucleotides not matched to a gene: 5.

This chain connects TRBV19 to TRBJ1-2; the match to TRBD1 covers 10 bases. The length of the CDR3 is 15 residues. CDR1 LNHDA and CDR2 SQIVND come from the germline V gene (reference sequence). V was pared by 4 bases and J by 3 bases, with 5 bases of the junction left unmatched. The CDR3: CASSKTGTGDYGYTF. CDR3 sequence (DNA): TGTGCCAGTAGTAAGACCGGGACAGGGGACTATGGCTACACCTTC.

This clone has only one observation. The rearrangement links TRBV18 to TRBJ2-5; D perhaps matches TRBD1 (6 bases). Trimming pared 3 bases from V and 4 bases from J, leaving 15 bases between. Per germline, CDR1 KGHSH and CDR2 LQKENI. This CDR3 has 15 residues. The CDR3 loop reads CASSPGQSGGETQYF. CDR3 DNA: TGTGCCAGCTCACCTGGACAGTCTGGAGGAGAGACCCAGTACTTC.

This clone was found a few times. The identical CDR3 is also encoded by other nucleotide sequences in the sample. The chain has TRBV12-3 or TRBV12-4 and TRBJ2-7; D is ambiguous. This CDR3 region has 12 residues. V lost 6 bases and J lost 4, with 10 bases in between. DNA for the CDR3: TGTGCCAGCAGCCCCTCCGGGTACGAGCAGTACTTC. Translated: CASSPSGYEQYF.

The chain joins TRBV27 to TRBJ2-1, with D tentatively TRBD2 (6 bases). The V and J ends lost 8 bases and 8 bases respectively, with 16 bases between them. Germline V gene data show CDR1 as MNHEY and CDR2 as SMNVEV (reference sequence). The CDR3 length is 13 residues. The CDR3 coding sequence is TGTGCCAGCCAGGTCCCCGGGGGTGATGAGCAGTTCTTC. It yields the protein CASQVPGGDEQFF.

The chain uses TRBV7-2 and TRBJ2-3; 11 bases fit TRBD2. The CDR3 is 15 amino acids. The germline CDR1 and CDR2 sequences are SGHTA and FQGNSA. The V and J ends lost 5 bases and 9 bases, in that order; junction bases with no gene match: 10. This chain's CDR3 is CASSPSSGGRETQYF. The CDR3 nucleotides are TGTGCCAGCAGCCCCTCTAGCGGGGGGCGAGAAACGCAGTATTTT.

This clone occurred once. The chain carries TRBV15 and TRBJ2-3; 7 bases are shared with TRBD2. After removal of 3 bases from V and 3 bases from J, the junction contained 18 bases not matched to a gene. There are 19 residues in the CDR3. Germline V CDR1 and CDR2: LNHNV, YYDKDF (reference sequence). The CDR3 DNA reads TGTGCCACCAGCAGGAGGGGCGGAGCCCAGCGGGGTAGAACAGATACGCAGTATTTT. Its translation: CATSRRGGAQRGRTDTQYF.

The chain combines TRBV18 with TRBJ1-4; 7 positions match TRBD1. This CDR3 has 13 residues. Trimming removed 6 bases from V and 8 bases from J; junction bases left unmatched: 6. Germline CDR1 is KGHSH and CDR2 is LQKENI. This CDR3 reads CASSGGTDEKLFF. CDR3 sequence (DNA): TGTGCCAGCTCTGGCGGGACAGACGAAAAACTGTTTTTT.

The V call is TRBV2, the J call TRBJ1-3; TRBD1 aligns across 7 bases. Germline CDR1 is SNHLY and CDR2 is FYNNEI. The junction had 10 bases not matched to a gene; V was cut back by 8 bases and J by 3 bases. The length of the CDR3 is 15 residues. The CDR3 DNA reads TGTGCCAGCCCACCCAGGGGGGCGGATGGAAACACCATATATTTT. Translation gives CASPPRGADGNTIYF.

This rearrangement joins TRBV19 to TRBJ2-2; 9 positions match TRBD1. This CDR3 has 14 residues. The V gene end was trimmed by 6 bases and the J gene end by 6 bases; junction bases not matched to a gene: 5. Germline CDR1 is LNHDA and CDR2 is SQIVND (reference sequence). The CDR3 loop reads CASSRDRESGELFF. CDR3 nucleotide sequence: TGTGCCAGTAGCCGGGACAGGGAGTCCGGGGAGCTGTTTTTT.

The genes are TRBV5-1 and TRBJ2-5, with D unresolved. Per the germline V gene, CDR1 is SGHRS and CDR2 is YFSETQ. The germline V and J ends were trimmed by 2 bases and 2 bases, with 13 bases remaining between them. The CDR3 runs to 15 residues. The CDR3 sequence: CASSFVGSRQETQYF. The CDR3 nucleotides are TGCGCCAGCAGCTTTGTCGGTAGCAGGCAAGAGACCCAGTACTTC.

V and J are TRBV10-3 and TRBJ2-1; TRBD2 agrees at 11 bases. V trimming: 7 bases; J trimming: 4 bases; junction bases outside the gene matches: 6. The CDR3 length is 15 residues. In germline, CDR1 is ENHRY, CDR2 SYGVKD. The CDR3 DNA reads TGTGCCATCATGTTGACTAGCGGGACTTACAATGAGCAGTTCTTC. Protein sequence: CAIMLTSGTYNEQFF.

The V call is TRBV5-1, the J call TRBJ2-1, with 7 bases that match TRBD2. The CDR3 extends over 15 amino acids. Germline CDR1 is SGHRS and CDR2 is YFSETQ. Unmatched junction bases numbered 6, after V lost 0 bases and J lost 6 bases. CDR3 sequence reads: CASSLEGLGANEQFF. The CDR3 DNA is TGCGCCAGCAGCTTGGAAGGACTAGGGGCCAATGAGCAGTTCTTC.

This clone was recorded a few times. V gene TRBV9 combines with J gene TRBJ2-7; 7 bases line up with TRBD2. CDR3 length: 14 amino acids. The V gene's germline CDR1 is SGDLS and CDR2 YYNGEE. The ends lost 4 bases at V and 2 bases at J; junction bases unmatched: 6. The CDR3: CASSSQGGPYEQYF. The CDR3, as DNA: TGTGCCAGCAGCTCTCAGGGAGGGCCCTACGAGCAGTACTTC.

This rearrangement joins TRBV3-1 (or the pseudogene TRBV3-2) to TRBJ2-7, with 11 bases matching TRBD2. V shed 4 bases, J shed 0 bases, and the junction held 2 bases outside the gene matches. CDR3 length: 15 amino acids. Germline V CDR1 and CDR2: LGHDT, YNNKEL (reference sequence). The CDR3 DNA reads TGTGCCAGCAGCCTAGCGGGAGGGTTCTCCTACGAGCAGTACTTC. Its protein product is CASSLAGGFSYEQYF.

The chain couples TRBV5-1 to TRBJ1-6; TRBD1 aligns across 8 bases. This CDR3 region has 15 residues. Germline CDR1 is SGHRS and CDR2 is YFSETQ. J lost 7 bases, V lost 0 bases, and 3 bases had no gene match. Here the CDR3 DNA reads TGCGCCAGCAGCTTGGGGACAGGGCGGAATTCACCCCTCCACTTT. Protein product: CASSLGTGRNSPLHF.

The chain employs TRBV7-8 and TRBJ1-2; D might be TRBD1 (6 bases). Germline V lookup: CDR1 SGHVS, CDR2 FQNEAQ. The germline V and J ends were trimmed by 3 bases and 8 bases, with 10 bases remaining between them. The CDR3 consists of 12 residues. For the CDR3, the DNA is TGTGCCAGCAGCTTGGCAGGGGAGGGCTACACCTTC. This encodes CASSLAGEGYTF.

The rearrangement links TRBV6-5 to TRBJ1-4; the D gene is possibly TRBD1 (5 bases). The V gene lost 6 bases and the J gene lost 7 bases, with 18 bases spanning the gap. Germline V gene sequence: CDR1 MNHEY, CDR2 SVGAGI. CDR3 length: 15 amino acids. The CDR3 sequence is CASRGVEPGGEKLFF. Here the CDR3 DNA reads TGTGCCAGCAGAGGGGTTGAACCGGGCGGTGAAAAACTGTTTTTT.